The rows below give T cell receptor beta chains drawn from one sample of a study of technical replicates of blood from several donors. This table comes from immunoSEQ multiplex PCR, and its TCRdb copy is limited to in-frame clones, with some not included. This table has some 70,000 clones, roughly 92% appearing once. The specimen sequenced was T cells isolated from PBMCs. These receptors were taken from a human donor in good health. Both conserved end residues are part of each CDR3. The D gene is left open where the match is weak. Some rows mark clone size as missing; the rest say once, few, many or name a class of expanded clone.

TRBV27	NA	TRBJ2-5	NA	TGTGCCAGCAGTTTACGTACAGGGGAGACCCAGTACTTC	CASSLRTGETQYF
TRBV6-5	TRBD1	TRBJ1-5	NA	TGTGCCAGCAGCCTGGACAGGGCCAATCAGCCCCAGCATTTT	CASSLDRANQPQHF
TRBV19	TRBD1	TRBJ2-1	NA	TGTGCCAGTAGTATGGACAGGGAAAATGAGCAGTTCTTC	CASSMDRENEQFF
TRBV7-8	NA	TRBJ1-5	once	TGTGCCAGCAGCCCCTACCAGGGTCAGCCCCAGCATTTT	CASSPYQGQPQHF
TRBV10-3	TRBD2	TRBJ2-7	NA	TGTGCCATCAGTGATCCAGGCAGGAGCGGGAAGGGATCCTACGAGCAGTACTTC	CAISDPGRSGKGSYEQYF
TRBV29-1	NA	TRBJ1-4	few	TGCAGCGCCCGGGACAACTATGAAAAACTGTTTTTT	CSARDNYEKLFF
TRBV5-1	NA	TRBJ1-1	NA	TGCGCCAGCACAGAGTTGGGGGCGATGCACACTGAAGCTTTCTTT	CASTELGAMHTEAFF
TRBV28	NA	TRBJ1-5	NA	TGTGCCAGCAGCCCTACAGGGAATAGCAATCAGCCCCAGCATTTT	CASSPTGNSNQPQHF
TRBV4-1	NA	TRBJ1-1	NA	TGCGCCAGCAGCCAAGAGGGGGGAGGAGGGACTGAAGCTTTCTTT	CASSQEGGGGTEAFF
TRBV4-3	NA	TRBJ2-6	once	TGCGCCAGCAGCCAAGATCTCGGTCTCTCTGGGGCCAACGTCCTGACTTTC	CASSQDLGLSGANVLTF
TRBV11-3	NA	TRBJ1-1	NA	TGTGCCAGCAGCTTTAGGAACACTGAAGCTTTCTTT	CASSFRNTEAFF
TRBV9	TRBD2	TRBJ2-1	NA	TGTGCCAGCAGCCCTACAGGAGCGGGAGTGAATGAGCAGTTCTTC	CASSPTGAGVNEQFF
TRBV6-5	NA	TRBJ1-2	once	TGTGCCAGCAGTTACCGCAGGGGAGACTATGGCTACACCTTC	CASSYRRGDYGYTF
TRBV5-1	TRBD1	TRBJ1-2	NA	TGCGCCAGCAGCTTGGGACAGGGGAACTATGGCTACACCTTC	CASSLGQGNYGYTF
TRBV25-1	NA	TRBJ1-1	NA	TGTGCCAGCAGTGTGAGGCCCACTGAAGCTTTCTTT	CASSVRPTEAFF
TRBV2	NA	TRBJ1-2	NA	TGTGCCAGCAGTGAAGACAGGGCCGATGGCTACACCTTC	CASSEDRADGYTF
TRBV7-3	NA	TRBJ1-1	NA	TGTGCCAGCAGCTTAATCGCGGGGGTGTTCACTGAAGCTTTCTTT	CASSLIAGVFTEAFF